One and the same sample provided the 19 T cell receptor delta chains below, sequenced in a study of gamma-delta chains in newborns, infants, children. TCRdb re-processed the reads using CATT. The sample gives under 2,000 delta-chain clones, around 45% of which show up once; roughly a sixth is in the top ten. The sample taken for sequencing was blood. The receptors were sampled from a child who had a fever.

About this clone: The junction differs from germline at one of its ends, possibly a read error. Additional DNA sequences in this sample encode the identical CDR3. The gene calls are TRDV2 and TRDJ1, with 8 bases that match TRDD3. This CDR3 region has 16 residues. Germline CDR1 GEAIGNYY, CDR2 EKD. The CDR3 nucleotides are TGCGCCTGTGACCGACTGGGGGCTCCGTACACCGATAAACTCATCTTT. This sequence encodes CACDRLGAPYTDKLIF.

This clone rates as large (0.1 to 1%). The chain is built from TRDV2 and TRDJ1; 12 bases are shared with TRDD3. Trimming took 3 bases from V and 2 from J; bases not matched to a gene: 6. Looked up from germline, CDR1 is GEAIGNYY and CDR2 is EKD. This CDR3 is 16 amino acids long. CDR3 sequence: CACDALLGDTTDKLIF. The CDR3 DNA reads as TGTGCCTGTGACGCCTTACTGGGGGATACAACCGATAAACTCATCTTT.

Remarks on this clone: It may be a read error: a sequence one base away is much more abundant. This chain uses TRDV2 with TRDJ1; a possible D gene is TRDD3 (6 bases). Germline CDR1 is GEAIGNYY and CDR2 is EKD. The CDR3 loop spans 13 amino acids. Trimming took off 4 bases at V and 6 bases at J, with 14 bases between the two ends. CDR3 residues: CACDRFTGYKLIF. CDR3 bases: TGTGCCTGTGATCGTTTCACTGGGTATAAACTCATCTTT.

V and J are TRDV2 and TRDJ1; possibly TRDD3 for D (6 bases). Germline CDR1 GEAIGNYY, CDR2 EKD. The CDR3 runs 17 residues. Between the trimmed V and J ends, which lost 0 bases and 2 bases, there was a span of 18 bases. CDR3 DNA: TGTGCCTGTGACACCGTAAGGGGGAAACGGTTTACCGATAAACTCATCTTT. Amino acid sequence: CACDTVRGKRFTDKLIF.

V is TRDV1 and J is TRDJ1, with 10 bases lining up with TRDD3. Germline V gives CDR1 TSWWSYY, CDR2 QGS. With 4 bases clipped from V and 3 bases from J, the junction kept 17 bases outside the gene matches. This CDR3 region has 19 residues. The CDR3 spells CALGGLTHPTGGLPDKLIF. The CDR3 coding sequence is TGTGCTCTTGGGGGGCTCACCCACCCGACTGGGGGATTACCCGATAAACTCATCTTT.

Within the sample, this clone is large. Other DNA sequences in this sample translate to the same CDR3. V is TRDV2 and J is TRDJ1; TRDD3 matches 7 bases. Germline lookup yields CDR1 GEAIGNYY and CDR2 EKD. The CDR3 spans 16 residues. V was clipped by 3 bases and J by 1 base; unmatched bases: 10. The CDR3 nucleotides are TGTGCCTGTGACTCCCTACTGGGGCTACTCACCGATAAACTCATCTTT. Protein product: CACDSLLGLLTDKLIF.

CDR3 protein: CACDTIGKYNDKLIF. CDR3 in DNA: TGTGCCTGTGACACAATAGGGAAGTACAACGATAAACTCATCTTT. The gene calls are TRDV2 and TRDJ1; D may be TRDD1 (5 bases). From germline, CDR1 is GEAIGNYY and CDR2 EKD. V dropped 1 base and J dropped 4 bases, with 15 bases sitting between them. This CDR3 region has 15 residues.

The chain uses TRDV2 and TRDJ1; weak D call: TRDD3 (6 bases). The length of the CDR3 is 18 residues. Trimming pared 3 bases from V and 0 bases from J, leaving 22 bases between. Germline V gene lookup returns CDR1 GEAIGNYY and CDR2 EKD. The CDR3 spells CACDSMGIQPMYTDKLIF. In DNA, the CDR3 is TGTGCCTGTGACTCAATGGGGATTCAGCCGATGTACACCGATAAACTCATCTTT.

Note on this clone: A read error may be the cause here, since a much bigger clone is one base away. The V and J genes are TRDV1 and TRDJ1, with 12 bases that match TRDD3. The CDR3 sequence is 21 residues long. CDR1 and CDR2 from the germline V gene are TSWWSYY and QGS. The CDR3 sequence: CAHGPPPTHWGIPRTADKLIF. The CDR3 DNA reads TGTGCTCATGGGCCCCCACCTACCCACTGGGGGATACCTCGTACAGCCGATAAACTCATCTTT.

A remark on this clone: A clone one base away is much larger, so this may be a read error. This rearrangement joins TRDV2 to TRDJ2, with a tentative D call TRDD3 (5 bases). The CDR3 has 17 amino acids. Germline V gene sequence: CDR1 GEAIGNYY, CDR2 EKD. This CDR3 is CACDTVGGFALTTQLFF. The CDR3 nucleotides read TGTGCCTGTGACACGGTAGGGGGGTTCGCTTTGACAACACAACTCTTCTTT.

Comments on this clone: At one of its ends the junction is not consistent with the germline gene, which may arise from a read error. The chain carries TRDV2 and TRDJ1; 10 bases fit TRDD3. The CDR3 is made up of 12 amino acids. Germline lookup yields CDR1 GEAIGNYY and CDR2 EKD. The CDR3 loop is CACDTFCTGGFF. In DNA, the CDR3 is TGTGCCTGTGACACCTTCTGTACTGGGGGATTCTTT.

This clone is large by share. This sample also contains other DNA sequences that code for the same CDR3. The V call is TRDV2, the J call TRDJ1; 9 bases align to TRDD3. The CDR3 is 23 residues long. Germline assignment: CDR1 GEAIGNYY and CDR2 EKD. V dropped 0 bases and J dropped 0; count of bases not matched to a gene: 25. CDR3 nucleotide sequence: TGTGCCTGTGACACCGTACGGGGGGGGGATACCCCAACGAAACAATCCGACACCGATAAACTCATCTTT. Translating gives CACDTVRGGDTPTKQSDTDKLIF.

The rearrangement joins TRDV2 to TRDJ1; 8 bases map to TRDD3. V was pared by 0 bases and J by 6 bases, with 5 bases of the junction left unmatched. Germline V lookup: CDR1 GEAIGNYY, CDR2 EKD. CDR3 size: 14 residues. The CDR3 DNA reads as TGTGCCTGTGACACCGCGGGGGATAGGCATAAACTCATCTTT. It yields the protein CACDTAGDRHKLIF.

This clone has just a few counts. Germline is not matched at one junction end, which may reflect a read error. V usage is TRDV2 and J usage is TRDJ1; TRDD3 matches 10 bases. Germline-derived CDR1 and CDR2 are GEAIGNYY and EKD. CDR3 length equals 14 residues. DNA for the CDR3: TGTGCCCGTGACACCCGGGGGATACGCGATAAACTCATCTTT. This encodes CARDTRGIRDKLIF.

With respect to this clone: One end of the junction is discordant with germline, which a read error may explain. The gene calls are TRDV2 and TRDJ2; 10 positions agree with TRDD3. In germline, CDR1 is GEAIGNYY, CDR2 EKD. The CDR3 sequence is 21 residues long. The CDR3 loop reads CACDPLRGEKTGGSLTAQPFF. The DNA of the CDR3 is TGTGCCTGTGACCCTTTACGAGGTGAGAAAACTGGGGGATCTTTGACAGCACAACCCTTCTTT.

In its sample, this clone was seen a few times. The genes are TRDV2 and TRDJ2; 7 bases map to TRDD3. This CDR3 has 21 residues. V shed 1 base, J shed 1 base, and the junction held 20 bases outside the gene matches. Germline V gene data show CDR1 as GEAIGNYY and CDR2 as EKD. DNA of the CDR3: TGTGCCTGTGACACGGTGGACTTAAATTACTGGGGCCATAATTTGACAGCACAACTCTTCTTT. Its protein product is CACDTVDLNYWGHNLTAQLFF.

As concerns this clone: The sample has other DNA sequences that encode this CDR3 too. V is TRDV1 and J is TRDJ1; D might be TRDD3 (6 bases). With 1 base removed from V and 0 bases from J, the gap between germline ends came to 21 bases. Germline V CDR1 and CDR2: TSWWSYY, QGS. The CDR3 covers 19 residues. The CDR3 is CALGEQSWGGPLYTDKLIF. The CDR3, as DNA: TGTGCTCTTGGGGAACAGAGCTGGGGAGGTCCTTTGTACACCGATAAACTCATCTTT.

This clone turned up a few times. The rearrangement links TRDV2 to TRDJ1, with TRDD3 identical over 7 bases. V trimming: 0 bases; J trimming: 1 base; junction bases outside the gene matches: 13. The CDR3 runs 18 residues. Germline loops: CDR1 GEAIGNYY, CDR2 EKD. DNA for the CDR3: TGTGCCTGTGACACCGTGGGTACTGGGGCTCTCCCCACCGATAAACTCATCTTT. Translating it yields CACDTVGTGALPTDKLIF.

Details on this clone: It may be a read error: a sequence one base away is much more abundant. This rearrangement joins TRDV2 to TRDJ1, with D possibly matching TRDD3 (9 bases). Trimming left V 3 bases short and J 13 bases short, with 29 bases between. The V gene's germline CDR1 is GEAIGNYY and CDR2 EKD. The CDR3 totals 16 residues. The CDR3 reads CACDSVLPTGGKEPIF. The CDR3 DNA follows: TGTGCCTGTGACTCTGTACTTCCTACTGGGGGAAAGGAACCCATCTTT.